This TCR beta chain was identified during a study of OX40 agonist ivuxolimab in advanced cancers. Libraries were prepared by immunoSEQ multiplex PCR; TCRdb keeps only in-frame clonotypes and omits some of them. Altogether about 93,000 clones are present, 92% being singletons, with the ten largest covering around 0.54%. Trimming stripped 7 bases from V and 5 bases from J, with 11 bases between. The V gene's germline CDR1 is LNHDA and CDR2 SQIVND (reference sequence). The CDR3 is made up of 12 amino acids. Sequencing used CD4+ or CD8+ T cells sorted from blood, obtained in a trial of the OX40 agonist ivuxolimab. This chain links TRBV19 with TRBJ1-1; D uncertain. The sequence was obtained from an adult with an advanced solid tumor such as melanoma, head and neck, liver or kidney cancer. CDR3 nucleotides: TGTGCCAGTAAGACGGTTATGACTGAAGCTTTCTTT. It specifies CASKTVMTEAFF.